This TCR beta chain was recorded in a study of cytomegalovirus exposure and HLA in healthy donors. General study points: Both high specificity and high sensitivity reportedly marked the classifier's diagnosis of cytomegalovirus status. The investigators catalogued under 200 TCR beta chains as cytomegalovirus-associated. A few chains linked to CMV were shown in vitro to be specific for CMV antigens.

Clones were sequenced by immunoSEQ multiplex PCR, and TCRdb holds only the in-frame ones, with some missing. The data contain about 110,000 clones, around 85% of them seen just once; the ten biggest clones take up about 2.9%. There are many counts of this clone. Its antigen remains unidentified. Germline CDR1 and CDR2: MRHNA and SNTAGT. This CDR3 has 15 residues. V was shortened by 4 bases and J by 5 bases, with 16 bases between the two germline ends. The donors were members of the roughly 130-subject validation cohort (separate from the approximately 730-subject first cohort). The sample consisted of PBMCs. The source of this sequence is a woman aged 18-29 years in good health and CMV-seronegative. This chain links TRBV6-4 with TRBJ2-3, with D tentatively TRBD1 (6 bases). The CDR3 coding sequence is TGTGCCAGCAGTGTTGGGTCAGGGGAAATAGATACGCAGTATTTT. Encoded protein: CASSVGSGEIDTQYF.